The clone carrying this TCR beta chain was counted many times. Its antigen is still unknown. These data come from a study of HIV-infected patients and healthy controls. The study's findings and limits: MAIT alpha-chain CDR3s were frequent in healthy controls, depleted in HIV+. Mean usage of eight alpha and eight beta V genes differed significantly in HIV-infected patients versus controls.

cDNA was made from 500 ng RNA using alpha and beta constant primers. Alpha and beta chain libraries were made separately by chain-specific third strand synthesis with multiplexing indices. Each CDR3 protein is one row after TCRdb ran MiXCR on the 5' RACE reads. The sample lists about 24,000 distinct CDR3 sequences, 7.5% to 10% occurring once. Trimming at V came to 6 bases and at J to 1 base, leaving 5 bases not matched to a gene. The germline V gene has CDR1 SNHLY and CDR2 FYNNEI. The CDR3 sequence is 14 residues long. No cell fractionation was done, so the repertoire covers all unsorted peripheral blood T cells.

The TCR originated in an adult in good health. V and J are TRBV2 and TRBJ2-5; 7 bases map to TRBD2. What was sequenced was blood. This chain's CDR3 is CASRGDYSQETQYF. CDR3 nucleotide sequence: TGTGCCAGCAGGGGGGACTATTCCCAAGAGACCCAGTACTTC.